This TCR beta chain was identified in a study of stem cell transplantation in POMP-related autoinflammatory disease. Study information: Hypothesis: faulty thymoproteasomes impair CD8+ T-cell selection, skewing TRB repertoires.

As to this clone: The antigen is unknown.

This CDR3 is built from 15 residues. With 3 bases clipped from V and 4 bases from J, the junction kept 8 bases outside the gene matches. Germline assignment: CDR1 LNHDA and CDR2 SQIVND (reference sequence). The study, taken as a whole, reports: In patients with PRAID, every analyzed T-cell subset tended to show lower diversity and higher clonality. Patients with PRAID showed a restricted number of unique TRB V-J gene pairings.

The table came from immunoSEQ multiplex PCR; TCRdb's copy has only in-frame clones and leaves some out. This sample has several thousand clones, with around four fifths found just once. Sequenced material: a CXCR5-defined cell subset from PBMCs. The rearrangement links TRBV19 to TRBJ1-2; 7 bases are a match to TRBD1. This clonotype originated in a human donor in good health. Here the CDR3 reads CASSILGGGLYGYTF. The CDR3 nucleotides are TGTGCCAGTAGTATTCTAGGAGGGGGCCTCTATGGCTACACCTTC.